The following is a T cell receptor beta chain sequence with its context. Its antigen target is currently unknown. Within one base of it there is no much larger clone, and no base qualities were kept. Genomic DNA was extracted with the Qiagen DNeasy kit from unsorted PBMCs and from negatively selected CD4+ and CD8+ fractions. Using primers that anneal to V and J segments, immunoSEQ multiplex PCR amplified the TCR beta CDR3 regions. A synthetic immune receptor repertoire was used to minimize amplification bias, and remaining bias was computationally removed after sequencing. The original methods were these. Repertoire diversity was quantified as the Shannon entropy index using custom Python scripts. Unsorted, CD4+ and CD8+ repertoires were examined separately, except in combined analyses, for which CD4+ and CD8+ sequences were merged in silico. A clone was considered expanded if an increase in frequency of at least 2-fold after treatment relative to C1D1 was found, and a pseudocount of 0.5 was applied to clones undetected at baseline. Clones with 0 or 1 copy at C1D1 were classified as singleton clones, and clones with 2 or more copies were classified as non-singleton clones. By matching protein sequences in sorted samples from the same patient, clones expanded in unsorted samples were annotated as CD4+, CD8+ or unknown. Wilcoxon tests on paired samples were used to test diversity changes from C1D1 to C4D1. TCRdb provides this immuneACCESS table in a form limited to in-frame rearrangements. Some clones are lacking; in checked studies, under half of them reflect an unresolved V gene, and why the rest are absent is not known. V and J calls and clone size are as listed in that table; D and trimming were resolved from the DNA. Here the sample has about 23,000 clones; 85% to 90% occur a single time. The ten largest clonotypes hold roughly 25% of the sample.

The germline V gene (reference sequence) specifies GTSNPN as CDR1 and SVGIG as CDR2. Trimming removed 5 bases from V and 8 bases from J; the gene matches leave 8 bases unexplained. The CDR3 goes from the cysteine to the phenylalanine over 14 residues. The CDR3 DNA has 42 bases and is translated from base 1. This record belongs to a study of PD-1 blockade in classical Hodgkin lymphoma (dated by TCRdb to 2019 to 2021). Notes on the research overall: Nivolumab dosing was 3 mg/kg intravenously every 2 weeks, continuing until either disease progression or unacceptable toxicity. The study used TCR beta sequencing and CyTOF to define a peripheral blood immune signature of response to PD-1 blockade in classical Hodgkin lymphoma.

Beyond this particular receptor, the publication reports: Patients starting nivolumab less than 1 year after ASCT had lower diversity and were excluded from later analyses to avoid confounding by immune reconstitution. CD4+ but not CD8+ TCR diversity rose significantly by C4D1 (p=0.0027 vs p=0.16), most apparent in complete responders (p=0.02). Trial patients achieving complete response had baseline diversity similar to newly diagnosed patients, whereas partial responders and progressors had significantly lower diversity. Only a single clinical trial cohort was studied, and what caused the repertoire differences, possibly disease activity or prior therapy, remained undefined. Baseline TCR diversity was reported to be lower in newly diagnosed patients than in healthy donors and to be lower still in relapsed/refractory patients.

The label giving this sample's time point can be read as: cycle 4 day 1 (C4D1), after more than 5 weeks of nivolumab. Every trial patient had relapsed following autologous stem cell transplantation, and prior brentuximab vedotin exposure was what differed among cohorts A, B and C. The trial cohort was composed of around 60 patients with relapsed/refractory classical Hodgkin lymphoma, for whom complete response, partial response or progressive disease was recorded as best overall response. In the multi-cohort phase II CheckMate 205 trial, trial patients received single-agent nivolumab. An independent review committee assessed best overall response by applying the 2007 International Working Group response criteria. Trial PBMCs were obtained immediately prior to nivolumab initiation (C1D1) and on therapy at cycle 2 day 1 and cycle 4 day 1. Peripheral blood was collected in 8 mL Vacutainer Cell Preparation Tubes, from which PBMCs were isolated by centrifugation and then cryopreserved.

The TCR originated in a human donor with classical Hodgkin lymphoma. This specimen was peripheral blood mononuclear cells (PBMCs), taken before the fourth cycle of nivolumab. The chain is made from TRBV30 and TRBJ1-4, with TRBD1 matching 10 junction bases. The CDR3 region reads CAWSTGTGVEKLFF. The DNA sequence is as follows: TGTGCCTGGTCAACCGGGACAGGGGTCGAAAAACTGTTTTTT.